This TCR beta chain stems from a study of T-cell memory formation after mild COVID-19 (TCRdb year 2021). About the investigation overall: TCR sequence clusters from the two donors were found to be largely donor specific. In a couple of donors, T-cell clones that expanded and contracted after mild COVID-19 were tracked by sequencing TCRalpha and TCRbeta repertoires over time. Two young, previously healthy adult volunteers made up the cohort, one male and one female.

This clonotype was seen a handful of times. It has no known antigen specificity. No much larger clone exists at a distance of one base, and base qualities are not known. Sequencing was performed on an Illumina NovaSeq 6000. Using 5'RACE with constant-segment primers, TCRalpha and TCRbeta cDNA libraries were constructed, with sample barcodes and unique molecular identifiers added in the process. Trizol reagent was used to extract RNA from every sample. Library amplification was performed in two PCR steps, and a second sample barcode and Illumina TruSeq adapters were introduced in the second step. Sequencing of the libraries was done on an Illumina NovaSeq, producing 2 x 150 bp paired-end reads. For the original study's pipeline: Demultiplexing of reads and collapsing into UMI-guided consensus sequences were performed with migec v1.2.7. With mixcr v2.1.11, UMI consensuses were aligned to TRA and TRB V and J templates and assembled into clonotypes. Expanded or contracted clonotypes were those called significant by both edgeR and NoisET, with noise models trained on biological replicates. For edgeR calls, the thresholds were a false discovery rate-adjusted p below 0.01 and a log2 fold-change of 1. As an exploratory analysis of dynamics, max-normalized trajectories of the 1000 most abundant clonotypes were examined by PCA with hierarchical clustering. Separately sequenced CD4+ and CD8+ repertoires were used to assign a CD4 or CD8 phenotype to each responding clone. TCRdb reanalyzed the raw reads on its own, using fastp at Q25 for trimming and MiXCR for clone calling, and kept in-frame beta chains. Under each unique CDR3 protein, matching rows form one entry showing the most common genes and DNA. Here the V and J calls rest on TCRdb's processing, not on the authors' analysis. The sample has about 260,000 distinct CDR3 sequences on record, 7% to 10% of them singletons. The ten largest account for about 22% of the sample.

Ficoll-Paque density gradient centrifugation was the method used to isolate PBMCs. Findings and caveats that apply to the study as a whole: Some responding clones were detected in pre-infection memory, suggesting pre-existing cross-reactive memory T cells joined the SARS-CoV-2 response. Contracting CD4+ clones were located mainly in the CM and EM memory subsets, whereas CD8+ clones were found to be enriched in EMRA. Clones that contracted from day 15 to 85 showed balanced CD4/CD8 phenotypes, whereas a second wave of clones that expanded from day 15 to 37 leaned towards CD4+. The second-wave clones that peaked on day 37 were not confirmed to be SARS-CoV-2 specific. The study included only two mild cases, and larger cohorts that include severe cases with pre-infection samples were judged to be necessary.

The sample taken for sequencing was PBMCs or a T cell subset sorted from them (not recorded which). The receptor's source is a man aged 18 to 30 who had mild COVID-19 (a few samples of this study predate the infection). The sample titles of this study are shuffled in the database, so cell type and time point are left out; the donor was told from shared clones.

DNA sequence: TGTGCCAGCAGCCCAAAAATGGGATGGAGCGGGGAGCTGTTTTTT. Translated, this is CASSPKMGWSGELFF. Here the chain combines TRBV5-6 and TRBJ2-2, with the D gene too uncertain to name. Trimming takes 4 bases from V and 7 bases from J, and the germline ends sit 17 bases apart. The CDR1 and CDR2 encoded by the germline V gene are SGHDT and YYEEEE. From its cysteine to its phenylalanine, the CDR3 spans 15 amino acids. The kept DNA is CDR3 alone, 45 bases in frame from the first base.